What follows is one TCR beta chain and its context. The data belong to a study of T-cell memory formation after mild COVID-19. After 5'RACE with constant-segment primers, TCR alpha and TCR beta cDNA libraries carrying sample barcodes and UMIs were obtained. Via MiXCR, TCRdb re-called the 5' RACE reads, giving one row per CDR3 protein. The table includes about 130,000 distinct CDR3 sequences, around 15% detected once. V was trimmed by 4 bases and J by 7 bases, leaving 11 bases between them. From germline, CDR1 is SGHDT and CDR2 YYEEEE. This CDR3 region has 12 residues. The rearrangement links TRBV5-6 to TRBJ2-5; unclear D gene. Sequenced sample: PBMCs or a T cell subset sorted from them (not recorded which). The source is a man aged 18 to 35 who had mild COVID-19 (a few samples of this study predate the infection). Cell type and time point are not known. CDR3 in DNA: TGTGCCAGCAGCCCTTATAAGGGGACCCAGTACTTC. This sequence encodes CASSPYKGTQYF. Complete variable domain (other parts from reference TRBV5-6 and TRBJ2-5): DAGVTQSPTHLIKTRGQQVTLRCSPKSGHDTVSWYQQALGQGPQFIFQYYEEEERQRGNFPDRFSGHQFPNYSSELNVNALLLGDSALYLCASSPYKGTQYFGPGTRLLVL.